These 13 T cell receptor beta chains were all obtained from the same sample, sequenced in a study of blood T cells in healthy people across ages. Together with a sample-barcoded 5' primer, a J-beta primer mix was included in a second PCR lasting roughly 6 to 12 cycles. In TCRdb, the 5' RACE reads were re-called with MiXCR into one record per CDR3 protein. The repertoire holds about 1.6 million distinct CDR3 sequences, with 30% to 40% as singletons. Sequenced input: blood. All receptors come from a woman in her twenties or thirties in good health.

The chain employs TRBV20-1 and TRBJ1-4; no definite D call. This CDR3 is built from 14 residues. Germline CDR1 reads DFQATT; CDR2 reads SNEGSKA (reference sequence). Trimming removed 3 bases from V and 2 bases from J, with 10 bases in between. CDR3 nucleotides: TGCAGTGCTAGTCTTCCTGGGACTAATGAAAAACTGTTTTTT. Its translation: CSASLPGTNEKLFF.

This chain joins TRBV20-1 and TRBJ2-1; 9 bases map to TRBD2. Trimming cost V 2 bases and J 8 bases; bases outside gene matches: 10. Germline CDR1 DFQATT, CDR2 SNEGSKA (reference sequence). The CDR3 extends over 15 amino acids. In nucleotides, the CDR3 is TGCAGTGCTAGACCCGGGACTAGCAGAAACGATGAGCAGTTCTTC. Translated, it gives CSARPGTSRNDEQFF.

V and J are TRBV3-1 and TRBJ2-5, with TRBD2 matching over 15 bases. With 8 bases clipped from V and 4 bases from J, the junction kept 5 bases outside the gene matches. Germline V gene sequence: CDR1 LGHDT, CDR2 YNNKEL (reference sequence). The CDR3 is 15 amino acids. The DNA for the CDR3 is TGTGCCAGCCGGACTAGCGGGGGGGTGCGAGAGACCCAGTACTTC. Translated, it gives CASRTSGGVRETQYF.

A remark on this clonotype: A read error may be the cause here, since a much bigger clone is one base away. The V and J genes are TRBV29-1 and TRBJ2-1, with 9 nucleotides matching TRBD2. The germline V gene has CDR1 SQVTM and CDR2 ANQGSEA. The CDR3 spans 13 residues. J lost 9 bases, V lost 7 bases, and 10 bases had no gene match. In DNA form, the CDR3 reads TGCAGCGGGGGACTAGCAAAGGCCAGTGAGCAGTTCTTC. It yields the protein CSGGLAKASEQFF.

The CDR3 bases are TGTGCCAGCAGCCAAGGACTGAAAACAGCCCGCTCCTACGAGCAGTACTTC. The encoded protein is CASSQGLKTARSYEQYF. This rearrangement joins TRBV3-1 to TRBJ2-7; D is unclear. V was shortened by 1 base and J by 0 bases, with 16 bases between the two germline ends. CDR1 is LGHDT, CDR2 YNNKEL, per germline (reference sequence). The CDR3 covers 17 residues.

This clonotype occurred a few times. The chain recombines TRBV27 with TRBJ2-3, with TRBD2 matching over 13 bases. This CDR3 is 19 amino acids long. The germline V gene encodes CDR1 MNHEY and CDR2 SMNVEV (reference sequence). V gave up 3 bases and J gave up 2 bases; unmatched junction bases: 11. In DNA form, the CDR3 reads TGTGCCAGCAGTTTGGACTTTTTGGGACTAGCGGGACCCACAGATACGCAGTATTTT. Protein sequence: CASSLDFLGLAGPTDTQYF.

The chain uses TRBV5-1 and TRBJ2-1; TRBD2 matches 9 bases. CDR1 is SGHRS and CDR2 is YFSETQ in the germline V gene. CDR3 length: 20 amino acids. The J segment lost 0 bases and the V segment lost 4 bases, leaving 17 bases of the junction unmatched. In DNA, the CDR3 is TGCGCCAGCAGCACCCCCACTTCTAGGGCGGGGGGGAGCTCCTACAATGAGCAGTTCTTC. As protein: CASSTPTSRAGGSSYNEQFF.

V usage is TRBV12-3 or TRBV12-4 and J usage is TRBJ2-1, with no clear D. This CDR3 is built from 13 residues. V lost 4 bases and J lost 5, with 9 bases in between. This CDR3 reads CASSSCKNNEQFF. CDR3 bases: TGTGCCAGCAGTTCTTGCAAGAACAATGAGCAGTTCTTC.

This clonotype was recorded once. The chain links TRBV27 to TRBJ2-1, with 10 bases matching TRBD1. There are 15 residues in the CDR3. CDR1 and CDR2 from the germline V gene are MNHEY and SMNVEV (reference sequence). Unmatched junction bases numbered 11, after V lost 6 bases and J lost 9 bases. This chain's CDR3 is CASSRGTGALGEQFF. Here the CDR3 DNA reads TGTGCCAGCAGCCGCGGGACAGGGGCCTTAGGTGAGCAGTTCTTC.

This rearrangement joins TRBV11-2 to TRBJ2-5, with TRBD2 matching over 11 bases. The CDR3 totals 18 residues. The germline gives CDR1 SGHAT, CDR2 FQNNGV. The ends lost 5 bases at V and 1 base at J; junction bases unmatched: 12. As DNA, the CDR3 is TGTGCCAGCAGCCGAAGCCACCTGACTAGCGGGACCCAAGAGACCCAGTACTTC. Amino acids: CASSRSHLTSGTQETQYF.

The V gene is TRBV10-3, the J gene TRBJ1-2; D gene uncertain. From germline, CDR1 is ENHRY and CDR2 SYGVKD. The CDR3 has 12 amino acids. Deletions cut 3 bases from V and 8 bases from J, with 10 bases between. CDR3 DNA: TGTGCCATCAGTGAAATGGGTTTAGGCTACACCTTC. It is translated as CAISEMGLGYTF.

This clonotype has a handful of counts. CDR3 in amino acids: CASSFRGTDYNYGYTF. Here the CDR3 DNA reads TGTGCCAGCAGCTTTCGCGGGACAGACTATAACTATGGCTACACCTTC. J is TRBJ1-2 and V is TRBV5-5, with 7 bases lining up with TRBD1. This CDR3 is built from 16 residues. J lost 1 base, V lost 2 bases, and 8 bases had no gene match. Germline V lookup: CDR1 SGHKS, CDR2 YYEKEE (reference sequence).

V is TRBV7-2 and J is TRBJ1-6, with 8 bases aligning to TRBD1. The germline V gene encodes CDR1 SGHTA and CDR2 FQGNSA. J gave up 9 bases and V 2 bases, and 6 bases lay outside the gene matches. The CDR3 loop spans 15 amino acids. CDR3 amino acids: CASSLRGQVASPLHF. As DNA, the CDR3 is TGTGCCAGCAGCTTACGGGGACAGGTGGCTTCACCCCTCCACTTT.